This T cell receptor (beta chain) originates from a study of shared clonotypes between healthy human individuals. CDR1 and CDR2 from the germline V gene are LNHDA and SQIVND (reference sequence). The CDR3 has 13 residues. With V trimmed by 7 bases and J by 5 bases, 7 bases remained unmatched. Produced via immunoSEQ multiplex PCR; TCRdb's table is partial and in-frame only. The sample has about 1 million clones, approximately 76% seen once. Sequenced input: memory CD4+ T cells sorted from blood. Subset described: CD45RA-negative fraction. The chain uses TRBV19 and TRBJ2-5; 7 bases match TRBD1. The source is a man aged 18 to 30 in good health. CDR3 bases: TGTGCCAGTACGGACAGGACCAAGGAGACCCAGTACTTC. Amino acid sequence: CASTDRTKETQYF.